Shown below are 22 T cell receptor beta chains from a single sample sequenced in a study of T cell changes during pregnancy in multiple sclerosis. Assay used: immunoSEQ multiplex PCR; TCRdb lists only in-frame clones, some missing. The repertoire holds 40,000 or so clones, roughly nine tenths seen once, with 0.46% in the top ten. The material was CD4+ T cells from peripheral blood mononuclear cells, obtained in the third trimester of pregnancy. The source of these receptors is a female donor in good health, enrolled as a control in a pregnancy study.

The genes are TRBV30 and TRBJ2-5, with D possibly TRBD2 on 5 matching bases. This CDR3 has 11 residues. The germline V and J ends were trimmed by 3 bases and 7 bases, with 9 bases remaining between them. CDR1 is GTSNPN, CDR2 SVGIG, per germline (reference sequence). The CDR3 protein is CAWRLVGTQYF. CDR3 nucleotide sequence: TGTGCCTGGAGACTAGTAGGGACCCAGTACTTC. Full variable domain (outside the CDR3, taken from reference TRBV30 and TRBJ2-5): SQTIHQWPATLVQPVGSPLSLECTVEGTSNPNLYWYRQAAGRGLQLLFYSVGIGQISSEVPQNLSASRPQDRQFILSSKKLLLSDSGFYLCAWRLVGTQYFGPGTRLLVL.

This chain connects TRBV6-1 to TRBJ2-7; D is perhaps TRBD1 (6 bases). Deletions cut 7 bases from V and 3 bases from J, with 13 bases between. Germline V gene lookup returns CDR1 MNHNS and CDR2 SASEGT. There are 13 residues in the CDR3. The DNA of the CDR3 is TGTGCCAGCAATAGACAGGAGCGCTACGAGCAGTACTTC. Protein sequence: CASNRQERYEQYF.

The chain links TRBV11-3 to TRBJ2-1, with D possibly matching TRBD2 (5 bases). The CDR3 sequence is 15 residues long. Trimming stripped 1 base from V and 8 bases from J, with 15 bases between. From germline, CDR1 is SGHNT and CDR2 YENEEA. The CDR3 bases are TGTGCCAGCAGCTTAGGGCGGGCCCTTCAGGATGAGCAGTTCTTC. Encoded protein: CASSLGRALQDEQFF. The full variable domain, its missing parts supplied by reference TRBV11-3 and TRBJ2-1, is EAGVVQSPRYKIIEKKQPVAFWCNPISGHNTLYWYLQNLGQGPELLIRYENEEAVDDSQLPKDRFSAERLKGVDSTLKIQPAELGDSAVYLCASSLGRALQDEQFFGPGTRLTVL.

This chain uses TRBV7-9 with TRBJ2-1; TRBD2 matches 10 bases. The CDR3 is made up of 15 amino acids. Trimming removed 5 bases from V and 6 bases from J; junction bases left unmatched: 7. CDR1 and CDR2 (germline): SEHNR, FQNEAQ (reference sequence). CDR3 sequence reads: CASSLLAGVGNEQFF. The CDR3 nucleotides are TGTGCCAGCAGCCTTCTAGCGGGAGTCGGCAATGAGCAGTTCTTC.

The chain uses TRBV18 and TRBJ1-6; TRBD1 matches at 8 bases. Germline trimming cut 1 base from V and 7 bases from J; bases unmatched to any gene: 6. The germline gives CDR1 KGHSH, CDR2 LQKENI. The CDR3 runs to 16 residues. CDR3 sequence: CASSPRQGASNSPLHF. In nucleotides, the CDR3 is TGTGCCAGCTCACCACGTCAGGGGGCCTCAAATTCACCCCTCCACTTT.

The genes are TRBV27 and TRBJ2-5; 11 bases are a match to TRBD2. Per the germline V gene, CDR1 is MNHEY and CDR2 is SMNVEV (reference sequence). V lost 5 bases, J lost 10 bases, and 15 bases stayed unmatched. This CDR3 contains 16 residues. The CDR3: CASSPAGLAGGGGQYF. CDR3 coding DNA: TGTGCCAGCAGTCCCGCGGGTCTAGCGGGAGGAGGGGGCCAGTACTTC.

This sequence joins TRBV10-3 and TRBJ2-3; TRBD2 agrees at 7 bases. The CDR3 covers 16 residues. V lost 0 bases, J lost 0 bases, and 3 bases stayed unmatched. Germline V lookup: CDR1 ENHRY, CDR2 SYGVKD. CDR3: CAISESAGTSTDTQYF. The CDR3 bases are TGTGCCATCAGTGAGTCAGCGGGGACTAGCACAGATACGCAGTATTTT.

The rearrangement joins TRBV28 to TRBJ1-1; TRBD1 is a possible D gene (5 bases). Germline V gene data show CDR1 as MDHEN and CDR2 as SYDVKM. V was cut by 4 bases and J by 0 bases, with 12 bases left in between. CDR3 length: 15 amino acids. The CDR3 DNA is TGTGCCAGCAGTTATGCGGGGGGATTGAACACTGAAGCTTTCTTT. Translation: CASSYAGGLNTEAFF.

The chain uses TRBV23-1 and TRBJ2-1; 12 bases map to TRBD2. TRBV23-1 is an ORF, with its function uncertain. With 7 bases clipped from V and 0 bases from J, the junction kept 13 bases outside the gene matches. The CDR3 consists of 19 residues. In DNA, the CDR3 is TGCGCCAGCACCAAAACGCTACTAGCGGGAGGACCCTCCTACAATGAGCAGTTCTTC. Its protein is CASTKTLLAGGPSYNEQFF.

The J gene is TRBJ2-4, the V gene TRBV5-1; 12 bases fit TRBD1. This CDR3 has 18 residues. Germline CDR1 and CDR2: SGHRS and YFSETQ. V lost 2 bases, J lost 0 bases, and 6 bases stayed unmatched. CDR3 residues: CASSLEGQGALAKNIQYF. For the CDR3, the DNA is TGCGCCAGCAGCTTAGAGGGACAGGGGGCTTTAGCCAAAAACATTCAGTACTTC. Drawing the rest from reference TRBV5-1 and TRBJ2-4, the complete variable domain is KAGVTQTPRYLIKTRGQQVTLSCSPISGHRSVSWYQQTPGQGLQFLFEYFSETQRNKGNFPGRFSGRQFSNSRSEMNVSTLELGDSALYLCASSLEGQGALAKNIQYFGAGTRLSVL.

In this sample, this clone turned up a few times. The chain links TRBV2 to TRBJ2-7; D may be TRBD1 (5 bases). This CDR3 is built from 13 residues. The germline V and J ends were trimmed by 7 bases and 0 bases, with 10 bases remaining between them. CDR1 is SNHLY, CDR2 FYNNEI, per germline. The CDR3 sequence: CASMDTLSYEQYF. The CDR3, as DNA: TGTGCCAGCATGGACACCCTCTCCTACGAGCAGTACTTC.

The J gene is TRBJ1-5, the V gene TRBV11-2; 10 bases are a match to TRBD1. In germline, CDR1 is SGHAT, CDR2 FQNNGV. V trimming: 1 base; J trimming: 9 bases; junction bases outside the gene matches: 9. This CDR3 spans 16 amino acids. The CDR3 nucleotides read TGTGCCAGCAGCTTAGCTACGACAGGGGGCGGTGGGCCCCAGCATTTT. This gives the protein CASSLATTGGGGPQHF.

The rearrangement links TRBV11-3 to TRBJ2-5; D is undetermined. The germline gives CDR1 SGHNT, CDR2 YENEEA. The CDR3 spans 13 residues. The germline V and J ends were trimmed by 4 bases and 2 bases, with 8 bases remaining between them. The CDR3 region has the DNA TGTGCCAGCAGCTGGTCGGTTCAAGAGACCCAGTACTTC. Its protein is CASSWSVQETQYF.

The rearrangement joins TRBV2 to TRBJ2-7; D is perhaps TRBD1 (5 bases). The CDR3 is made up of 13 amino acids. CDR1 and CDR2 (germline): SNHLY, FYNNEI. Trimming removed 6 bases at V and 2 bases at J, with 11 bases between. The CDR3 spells CASRGHYPYEQYF. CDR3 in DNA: TGTGCCAGCAGGGGGCACTACCCCTACGAGCAGTACTTC.

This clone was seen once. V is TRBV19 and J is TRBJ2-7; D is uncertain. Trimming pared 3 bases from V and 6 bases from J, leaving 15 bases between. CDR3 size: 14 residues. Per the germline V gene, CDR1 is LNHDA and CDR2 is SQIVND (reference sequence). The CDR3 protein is CASSIVSAASEQYF. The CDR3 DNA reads TGTGCCAGTAGTATCGTGAGTGCGGCGAGCGAGCAGTACTTC.

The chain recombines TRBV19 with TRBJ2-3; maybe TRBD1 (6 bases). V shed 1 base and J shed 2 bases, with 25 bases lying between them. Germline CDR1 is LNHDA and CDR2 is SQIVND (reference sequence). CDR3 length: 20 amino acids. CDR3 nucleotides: TGTGCCAGTAGTATAGCCAACACAGGGATGGGGCAAAGATACACAGATACGCAGTATTTT. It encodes CASSIANTGMGQRYTDTQYF.

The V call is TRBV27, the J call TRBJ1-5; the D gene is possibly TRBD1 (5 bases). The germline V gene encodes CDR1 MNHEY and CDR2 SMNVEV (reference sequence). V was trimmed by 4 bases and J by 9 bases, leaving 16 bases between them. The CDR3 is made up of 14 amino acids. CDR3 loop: CASSSRAIRSPQHF. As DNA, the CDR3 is TGTGCCAGCAGTTCCAGGGCCATCCGTTCGCCCCAGCATTTT.

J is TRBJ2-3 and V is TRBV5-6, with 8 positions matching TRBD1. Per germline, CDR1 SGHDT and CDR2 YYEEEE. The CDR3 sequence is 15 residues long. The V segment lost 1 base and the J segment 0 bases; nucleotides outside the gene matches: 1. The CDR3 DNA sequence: TGTGCCAGCAGCTTGAGGACAGGGAGCACAGATACGCAGTATTTT. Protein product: CASSLRTGSTDTQYF.

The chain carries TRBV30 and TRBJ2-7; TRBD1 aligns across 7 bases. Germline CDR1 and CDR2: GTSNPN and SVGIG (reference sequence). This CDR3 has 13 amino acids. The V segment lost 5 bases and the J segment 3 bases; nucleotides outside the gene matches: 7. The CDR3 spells CAWRQGPLYEQYF. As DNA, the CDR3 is TGTGCCTGGCGACAGGGACCGCTCTACGAGCAGTACTTC. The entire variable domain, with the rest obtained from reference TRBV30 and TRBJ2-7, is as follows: SQTIHQWPATLVQPVGSPLSLECTVEGTSNPNLYWYRQAAGRGLQLLFYSVGIGQISSEVPQNLSASRPQDRQFILSSKKLLLSDSGFYLCAWRQGPLYEQYFGPGTRLTVT.

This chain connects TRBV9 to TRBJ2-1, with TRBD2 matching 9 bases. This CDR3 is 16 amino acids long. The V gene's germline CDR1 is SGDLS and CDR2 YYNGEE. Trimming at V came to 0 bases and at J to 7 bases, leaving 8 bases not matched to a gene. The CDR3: CASSVVPSGESNEQFF. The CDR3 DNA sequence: TGTGCCAGCAGCGTAGTTCCTAGCGGGGAGAGTAATGAGCAGTTCTTC. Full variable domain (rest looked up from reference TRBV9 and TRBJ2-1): DSGVTQTPKHLITATGQRVTLRCSPRSGDLSVYWYQQSLDQGLQFLIQYYNGEERAKGNILERFSAQQFPDLHSELNLSSLELGDSALYFCASSVVPSGESNEQFFGPGTRLTVL.

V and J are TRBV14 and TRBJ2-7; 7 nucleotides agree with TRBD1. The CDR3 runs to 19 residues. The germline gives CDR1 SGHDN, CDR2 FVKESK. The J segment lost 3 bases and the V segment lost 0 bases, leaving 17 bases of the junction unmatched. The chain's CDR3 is CASSQDNDRVSAGYYEQYF. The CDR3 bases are TGTGCCAGCAGCCAAGATAATGACAGGGTTTCCGCCGGGTACTACGAGCAGTACTTC.

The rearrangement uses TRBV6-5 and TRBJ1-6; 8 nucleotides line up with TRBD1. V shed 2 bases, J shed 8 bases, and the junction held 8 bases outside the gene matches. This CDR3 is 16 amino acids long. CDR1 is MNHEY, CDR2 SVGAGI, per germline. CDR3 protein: CASSYTPTGGYSPLHF. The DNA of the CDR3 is TGTGCCAGCAGTTACACTCCCACAGGGGGTTATTCACCCCTCCACTTT.